A selection of T cell receptor beta chains follows, all from one sample in a study of blood T cell repertoires in COVID-19. Generated by immunoSEQ multiplex PCR, the TCRdb table keeps only in-frame clones and is missing some. The sample lists about 340,000 clones; approximately 92% were seen once. Specimen: PBMCs or T cells enriched from blood (not recorded which). The receptors here all came from a woman in her thirties who had recovered from COVID-19. CDR3s include the opening cysteine and the closing phenylalanine or tryptophan. D genes are given only for firm matches. Expanded clones get a size class; other rows say once, few or many, or leave the size out.

D gene	V gene	clone size	CDR3 length	J gene	CDR3 DNA	CDR3 protein
.	TRBV5-1	.	15	TRBJ2-3	TGCGCCAGCAGCTTGAGAGGAGAAAGCACAGATACGCAGTATTTT	CASSLRGESTDTQYF
TRBD2	TRBV25-1	few	17	TRBJ2-5	TGTGCCAGCAGTGCCTTTTTTGGGGAGGGTTCGTCGGAGACCCAGTACTTC	CASSAFFGEGSSETQYF
TRBD1	TRBV7-2	.	15	TRBJ2-3	TGTGCCAGCAGCCCCAGACAGGGTTTTACAGATACGCAGTATTTT	CASSPRQGFTDTQYF
.	TRBV19	once	14	TRBJ1-3	TGTGCCAGTAGTATACCACAGAACCGAGCCACCATATATTTT	CASSIPQNRATIYF
TRBD1	TRBV18	.	13	TRBJ1-2	TGTGCCAGCTCAAGGGACAGGGAATATGGCTACACCTTC	CASSRDREYGYTF
.	TRBV28	.	12	TRBJ2-1	TGTGCCAGCAACCCCAGGAGCGGTGAGCAGTTCTTC	CASNPRSGEQFF
.	TRBV6-1	.	14	TRBJ2-4	TGTGCCAGCAGTGAAGCGGGCGCCAAAAACATTCAGTACTTC	CASSEAGAKNIQYF
.	TRBV7-8	few	15	TRBJ1-4	TGTGCCAGCAGCCCCCTCAGACTGACTAATGAAAAACTGTTTTTT	CASSPLRLTNEKLFF
.	TRBV18	.	14	TRBJ1-5	TGTGCCAGCTCACCAAACAGGGACAATCAGCCCCAGCATTTT	CASSPNRDNQPQHF
.	TRBV7-2	.	14	TRBJ1-6	TGTGCCAGCAGCTTAGACAGTTATAATTCACCCCTCCACTTT	CASSLDSYNSPLHF
.	TRBV2	.	13	TRBJ2-7	TGTGCCAGCGCTAGAGAAAGGCAGTACGAGCAGTACTTC	CASARERQYEQYF
TRBD1	TRBV29-1	.	15	TRBJ2-6	TGCAGCGTTTCCACGGACAGGACTGGGGCCAACGTCCTGACTTTC	CSVSTDRTGANVLTF